This TCR beta chain was identified in a study of neoadjuvant nivolumab and ipilimumab in lung cancer. Between the trimmed V and J ends, which lost 5 bases and 8 bases, there was a span of 10 bases. Germline-derived CDR1 and CDR2 are SGHDN and FVKESK. The length of the CDR3 is 13 residues. Assay used: immunoSEQ multiplex PCR; TCRdb lists only in-frame clones, some missing. The sample yields tens of thousands of clones, 90% seen once. Source: peripheral blood, taken after neoadjuvant nivolumab, alone or with ipilimumab, at or shortly before surgery. The chain combines TRBV14 with TRBJ1-6, with unresolved D. The source is an adult with non-small cell lung cancer. The CDR3, as DNA: TGTGCCAGCAGCGAGGAATGGGATTCACCCCTCCACTTT. The encoded protein is CASSEEWDSPLHF.